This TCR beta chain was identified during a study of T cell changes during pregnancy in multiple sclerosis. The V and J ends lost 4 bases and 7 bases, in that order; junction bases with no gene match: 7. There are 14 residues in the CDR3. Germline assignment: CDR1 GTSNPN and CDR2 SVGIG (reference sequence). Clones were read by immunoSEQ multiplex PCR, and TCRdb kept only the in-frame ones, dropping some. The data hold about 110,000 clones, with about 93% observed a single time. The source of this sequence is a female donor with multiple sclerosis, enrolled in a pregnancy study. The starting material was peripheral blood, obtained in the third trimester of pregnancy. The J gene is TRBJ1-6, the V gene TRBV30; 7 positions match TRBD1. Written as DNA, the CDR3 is TGTGCCTGGAATCCGGGACAGCCAAATTCACCCCTCCACTTT. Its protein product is CAWNPGQPNSPLHF.